The clone carrying this TCR beta chain was found a few times. Its antigen is still unknown. The data were obtained in a study of human T cells and chemical hapten exposure. About the study: It was small differences in pooled library volume that mainly caused per-sample TCR yields to vary. General observations from the study: No alteration of TCRs above 1 in 1000 frequency was seen with DPC sensitization.

Library construction involved attaching unique molecular identifiers to individual cDNA molecules, which allowed quantitative, reproducible TCR counting. As originally analysed: The median was approximately 89,000 TCRs per sample, ranging about 23,224 to 690,600. TCRdb redid the calling of the 5' RACE reads with MiXCR, one entry per CDR3 protein. The V and J calls and clone size are TCRdb's, not the authors'. The sample carries tens of thousands of distinct CDR3 sequences, more than 7.5% recorded once. The CDR3 contains 14 residues. The germline gives CDR1 SGHTA, CDR2 FQGNSA. V was cut by 0 bases and J by 0 bases, with 5 bases left in between. The starting material, unfractionated whole blood, was used for total RNA extraction.

The sequence was collected from a male donor in good health. V usage is TRBV7-2 and J usage is TRBJ1-2; D unclear. The DNA for the CDR3 is TGTGCCAGCAGCTTAGCCTCAGCTAACTATGGCTACACCTTC. This translates into CASSLASANYGYTF.